The entry below describes one T cell receptor beta chain. There is no known antigen for this receptor. Measured from the cysteine to the phenylalanine, the CDR3 is 15 residues long. This entry has no DNA. Libraries were made using 5' RACE. The input for every TCR library was approximately 3,500 ng of total RNA. For each sample, cDNA synthesis was carried out in eight separate reactions using SMARTScribe reverse transcriptase. During cDNA synthesis, template switching was used to introduce unique molecular identifiers that contained a 6-nucleotide sample barcode. TCRalpha and TCRbeta cDNA was amplified in two nested PCRs of about 17 and 10 cycles, and bead purification was carried out after each PCR. Before amplification, cDNA was treated with uracil DNA-glycosylase and purified using the QIAquick PCR purification kit. In the second PCR, Illumina TruSeq-compatible adapters and sample-specific barcodes were added. TapeStation and Qubit were used to check library quality and concentration, and 5 to 6 ng of each library went into the pool. Sequencing of the pooled libraries was done on an Illumina HiSeq2500 single-index Rapid Run using custom sequencing primers and 2 x 100 bp reads. The authors' pipeline ran thus. MiGEC version 1.2.6 was used for UMI-based consensus assembly to correct PCR and sequencing errors. MiXCR version 2.1.1 handled V(D)J alignment, clonotype assembly and CDR3 extraction. Gene usage, clonotype sharing and MAIT/NKT TCR abundance were normalised by analysing the top 1000, 10 000 and 20 000 clonotypes per sample. Diversity was computed as the inverse Simpson index with the vegan R package after downsampling to 27 000 UMIs. Paired Mann-Whitney U tests were applied to discordant twin pairs, with Benjamini-Hochberg correction for multiple testing. Reads reprocessed by TCRdb are summarized as one entry per CDR3 protein sequence, and DNA is absent. Clone size and V and J calls follow TCRdb, not the original study. The table for this sample records 420,000 or so distinct CDR3 sequences. Around 2.4% of the sample is taken by the ten largest.

From each donor, a 2.5 ml peripheral blood sample was drawn into PAXgene tubes and stored at -80 degrees C. Total RNA was isolated from whole blood with the PAXgene blood miRNA kit on an automated QIAcube, without T cell sorting. Peripheral blood from monozygotic twin pairs concordant or discordant for inflammatory bowel disease was subjected to deep TCRalpha and TCRbeta repertoire profiling with unique molecular barcoding. Smoking habits were recorded for all twin pairs, and individuals were classified as current, former or never smokers. The data belong to a study of monozygotic twins with inflammatory bowel disease (dated by TCRdb to about 2019). Regarding the complete study: In total, roughly 28 monozygotic twin pairs made up the full study: 19 Danish pairs, all IBD-discordant, plus nine German pairs, of which four were IBD-concordant and five were IBD-discordant. Each individual had, on average, about 151 000 unique TCRalpha sequences and 181 000 unique TCRbeta sequences available for analysis. Within discordant pairs, disease-associated traits were sought mainly by comparing IBD patients with their genetically identical healthy co-twins. Overall results and qualifications from the work: The analysis was unable to tell different T cell subtypes apart. Because patients received different immunosuppressive treatments, the repertoires may have picked up extra background noise and variability between individuals. TCRbeta repertoire diversity, by inverse Simpson index, was decreased in IBD patients compared with their healthy co-twins. IBD patients shared fewer clonotypes with other individuals than healthy twins did, most markedly in patients showing signs of disease activity. Concordant and discordant twins showed no difference in repertoire similarity, possibly because of limited statistical power. No single strong signal or clonotype linked to IBD turned up in the results, so the idea that one exists was not supported.

The source of this sequence is a human donor with ulcerative colitis or Crohn's disease, or a healthy co-twin of an affected twin (not recorded which). The chain is encoded by TRBV21-1 joined to TRBJ2-5. TRBV21-1 is a pseudogene segment. The sequencing input was blood. The CDR3 region reads CASSRSCSEPETQYF.